The clone carrying this T cell receptor (beta chain) has only one observation. Original data processing: Reference gene primers were amplified, and this amplification served to estimate nucleated cell counts. TCRdb's table, derived via immunoSEQ multiplex PCR, lists solely in-frame clones and lacks some. The V and J calls and clone size are taken from that table; D and trimming were inferred from the DNA. The profile shows tens of thousands of clones, 80% to 90% of them singletons. These data are taken from a study of blood T cell repertoires in COVID-19. Across the study: Researchers got acute and convalescent COVID-19 samples from the United States, Italy and Spain. The cDNA or gDNA used as material had been derived from T cells, B-cell-depleted T cells, or PBMCs.

The germline V gene has CDR1 SGHAT and CDR2 FQNNGV. This CDR3 is built from 17 residues. V was pared by 0 bases and J by 2 bases, with 2 bases of the junction left unmatched. The sequence came from a human donor in a cohort sampled during active COVID-19. Sequenced input: peripheral blood. The chain recombines TRBV11-2 with TRBJ2-1; 12 nucleotides line up with TRBD2. In nucleotides, the CDR3 is TGTGCCAGCAGCTTAGAAGGACTAGCGGGAACCTACAATGAGCAGTTCTTC. Protein: CASSLEGLAGTYNEQFF.